This record looks at one TCR beta chain sequence and its context. Its antigen is not identified. The source of the sample is a study of OX40 agonist ivuxolimab in advanced cancers. Findings and limits, study-wide: On average, CD8+ T cells showed a greater number of expanded clones than CD4+. At 0.1 to 3.0 mg/kg, CD4+ and CD8+ blood T cells expanded clonally by week 6. The investigators did not determine what antigen specificity the expanded peripheral T cells had.

This table comes from immunoSEQ multiplex PCR, and its TCRdb copy is limited to in-frame clones, with some not included. The sample holds fewer than 90,000 clones, approximately 78% seen once. J gave up 3 bases and V 8 bases, and 6 bases lay outside the gene matches. Germline V gene sequence: CDR1 SNHLY, CDR2 FYNNEI. This CDR3 contains 15 residues. The source material was CD4+ or CD8+ T cells sorted from blood, sampled in a trial of the OX40 agonist ivuxolimab. The receptor was derived from an adult with an advanced solid tumor such as melanoma, head and neck, liver or kidney cancer. The V gene is TRBV2, the J gene TRBJ1-4, with 10 bases identical to TRBD1. CDR3 bases: TGTGCCAGCGGTCGGGACAGGGGTCCTAATGAAAAACTGTTTTTT. Its translation: CASGRDRGPNEKLFF.